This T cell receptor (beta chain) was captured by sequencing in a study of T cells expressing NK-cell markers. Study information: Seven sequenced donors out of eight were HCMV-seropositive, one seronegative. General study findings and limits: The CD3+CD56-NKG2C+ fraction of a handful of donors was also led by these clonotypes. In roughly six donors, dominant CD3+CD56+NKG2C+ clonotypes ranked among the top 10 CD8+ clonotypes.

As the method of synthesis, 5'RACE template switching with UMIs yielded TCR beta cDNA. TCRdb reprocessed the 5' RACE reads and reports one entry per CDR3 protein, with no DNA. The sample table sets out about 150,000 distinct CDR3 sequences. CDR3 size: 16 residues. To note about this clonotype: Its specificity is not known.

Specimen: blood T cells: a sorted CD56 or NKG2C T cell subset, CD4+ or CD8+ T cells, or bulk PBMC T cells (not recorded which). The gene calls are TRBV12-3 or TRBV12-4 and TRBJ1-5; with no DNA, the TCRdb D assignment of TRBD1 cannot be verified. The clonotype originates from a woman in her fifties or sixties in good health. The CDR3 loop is CASSPVGGRSNQPQHF.